These 9 T cell receptor beta chains were sequenced from one sample in a study of regulatory T cells in long-lasting Graves disease. Sequencing libraries for TCR beta were prepared with iRepertoire HTBI primers and Arm-PCR of CDR3 regions. TCRdb re-analysed the multiplex PCR reads in MiXCR, keeping a single row per CDR3 protein. The sample contains roughly 700,000 distinct CDR3 sequences, 30% of which appear only once. The time point is: persistent/refractory GD, antithyroid drugs over 5 years with positive TRAb. RNA isolated from PBMCs was used to make the TCR library. The material was peripheral blood mononuclear cells (PBMCs), obtained when the disease was refractory, from a patient treated with antithyroid drugs. These receptors came from a female donor with Graves disease.

This rearrangement joins TRBV7-9 to TRBJ2-7; 10 bases map to TRBD2. Per the germline V gene, CDR1 is SEHNR and CDR2 is FQNEAQ (reference sequence). V dropped 3 bases and J dropped 3; count of bases not matched to a gene: 8. The CDR3 runs 16 residues. CDR3 residues: CASSFVRTSGYYEQYF. CDR3 DNA sequence: TGTGCCAGCAGCTTCGTTCGGACTAGCGGATACTACGAGCAGTACTTC.

The chain employs TRBV12-3 or TRBV12-4 and TRBJ1-1; D not certain. V shed 4 bases and J shed 2 bases, with 14 bases lying between them. The length of the CDR3 is 15 residues. The CDR3 sequence: CASSSSGGYNTEAFF. Here the CDR3 DNA reads TGTGCCAGCAGTTCCTCGGGAGGGTATAACACTGAAGCTTTCTTT.

This clonotype has just a few counts. The chain joins TRBV2 to TRBJ2-7; D gene uncertain. There are 14 residues in the CDR3. The germline V and J ends were trimmed by 7 bases and 6 bases, with 19 bases remaining between them. CDR1 SNHLY and CDR2 FYNNEI come from the germline V gene. The CDR3 coding sequence is TGTGCCAGCACTAGGGTTCCGGACCTGGTCGAGCAGTACTTC. It encodes CASTRVPDLVEQYF.

This clonotype was counted only a few times. The gene calls are TRBV20-1 and TRBJ2-7, with 11 bases matching TRBD2. This CDR3 comprises 14 residues. CDR1 and CDR2 (germline): DFQATT, SNEGSKA (reference sequence). The J segment lost 2 bases and the V segment lost 6 bases, leaving 6 bases of the junction unmatched. The CDR3 loop is CSAVGTSGTYEQYF. CDR3 DNA sequence: TGCAGTGCCGTAGGGACTAGCGGCACCTACGAGCAGTACTTC.

Ten or more counts support this clonotype. The chain is built from TRBV28 and TRBJ1-2, with 9 bases aligning to TRBD1. Germline CDR1 reads MDHEN; CDR2 reads SYDVKM. The CDR3 runs to 13 residues. V lost 10 bases to trimming and J lost 8 bases; unmatched junction nucleotides: 11. The CDR3 is CAIPTQGARGYTF. CDR3 nucleotides: TGTGCCATCCCCACACAGGGGGCGAGGGGCTACACCTTC.

This clonotype was observed at least ten times. V gene TRBV6-1 combines with J gene TRBJ1-1; a weak D match, TRBD1 (6 bases). The CDR3 consists of 13 residues. Deletions cut 5 bases from V and 4 bases from J, with 11 bases between. CDR1 MNHNS and CDR2 SASEGT come from the germline V gene. CDR3 coding DNA: TGTGCCAGCAGTCAATACAGGGTCACTGAAGCTTTCTTT. Its translation is CASSQYRVTEAFF.

This chain uses TRBV30 with TRBJ1-1; D unresolved. Germline V gene sequence: CDR1 GTSNPN, CDR2 SVGIG (reference sequence). The CDR3 is 14 amino acids. V was shortened by 3 bases and J by 1 base, with 12 bases between the two germline ends. The CDR3 region is CAWRGGAENTEAFF. CDR3 bases: TGTGCCTGGAGGGGAGGAGCGGAGAACACTGAAGCTTTCTTT.

This clonotype appeared once. The CDR3 ends on some other residue instead of the conserved phenylalanine or tryptophan, so this is likely a read error. The chain couples TRBV6-1 to TRBJ1-1; 8 nucleotides agree with TRBD1. With 4 bases clipped from V and 3 bases from J, the junction kept 7 bases outside the gene matches. CDR1 is MNHNS and CDR2 is SASEGT in the germline V gene. This CDR3 has 15 residues. CDR3: CASSGMQGADTEAFL. As DNA, the CDR3 is TGTGCCAGCAGTGGTATGCAGGGGGCGGACACTGAAGCTTTCCTT.

This chain uses TRBV5-1 with TRBJ1-1, with D unclear. The V gene lost 1 base and the J gene lost 4 bases, with 11 bases spanning the gap. The CDR3 is made up of 14 amino acids. CDR1 is SGHRS, CDR2 YFSETQ, per germline. The CDR3 loop is CASSLKGAVTEAFF. In nucleotides, the CDR3 is TGCGCCAGCAGCTTGAAGGGAGCTGTCACTGAAGCTTTCTTT.